Listed below are T cell receptor beta chains from one sample, sequenced in a study of T cells after yellow fever vaccination. TCRdb ran MiXCR on the 5' RACE reads and lists one entry per CDR3 protein. The sample includes approximately 550,000 distinct CDR3 sequences, approximately 13% of them seen just once. Sample: PBMCs, taken on the day of the yellow fever booster vaccination. Receptors originate from a man aged 30 to 39 who received the YFV17D yellow fever vaccine. Both conserved end residues are part of each CDR3. The order of the fields is V gene, clone size, D gene, J gene, CDR3 DNA, CDR3 protein. The D gene is left open where the match is weak. Size values are once, few and many counts, or a class for expanded clones, and some rows have none.

TRBV4-3	many	TRBD2	TRBJ2-1	TGCGCCAGCAGCCAAGATTTGGCGGGAGAGAAGAGTGAGCAGTTCTTC	CASSQDLAGEKSEQFF
TRBV3-1	few	-	TRBJ2-7	TGTGCCAGCAGCCATCTCGGAGACGAGCAGTACTTC	CASSHLGDEQYF
TRBV4-3	-	-	TRBJ1-1	TGCGCCAGCAGCCAAGGCCTGGCTAGCACTGAAGCTTTCTTT	CASSQGLASTEAFF
TRBV7-8	few	-	TRBJ2-7	TGTGCCAGCAGCCTAAGGTTGACAGACTCCTACGAGCAGTACTTC	CASSLRLTDSYEQYF
TRBV27	few	-	TRBJ2-7	TGTGCCAGCAGTTTCTATCAGGGATACGAGCAGTACTTC	CASSFYQGYEQYF
TRBV2	few	TRBD1	TRBJ1-2	TGTGCCAGCAGACCACGGGACAGTAGGGTTGGCTACACCTTC	CASRPRDSRVGYTF
TRBV7-2	-	-	TRBJ2-7	TGTGCCAGCAAACTGGGACGTACCCCCTACGAGCAGTACTTC	CASKLGRTPYEQYF
TRBV20-1	few	TRBD2	TRBJ2-5	TGCAGTGCGGTCCTCGGGGGGGGGCGGATAGTGTACCAAGAGACCCAGTACTTC	CSAVLGGGRIVYQETQYF
TRBV3-1	-	TRBD1	TRBJ1-1	TGTGCCAGCAGCCGGCTGACAGGGGGGGGCCTGAACACTGAAGCTTTCTTT	CASSRLTGGGLNTEAFF
TRBV6-1	few	-	TRBJ2-7	TGTGCCTCCTGGGCAGGGACCAACGAGCAGTACTTC	CASWAGTNEQYF
TRBV7-2	-	-	TRBJ1-5	TGTGCCAGCAGCTTATTCAGTGGACAGCCCCAGCATTTT	CASSLFSGQPQHF
TRBV12-3/TRBV12-4	few	TRBD1	TRBJ2-1	TGTGCCAGCAGGACAGGGGCTGAGCAGTTCTTC	CASRTGAEQFF
TRBV20-1	few	-	TRBJ2-5	TGCAGTGCTGCGAAACAAGAGACCCAGTACTTC	CSAAKQETQYF
TRBV20-1	-	TRBD2	TRBJ2-7	TGCAGTGCTAGAGAGGTTTCTAGCGGGAGATCTAGGCAGTACTTC	CSAREVSSGRSRQYF
TRBV27	few	-	TRBJ1-6	TGTGCCAGCAGTTCAAGCCCACTTTGGGGGGGCGCCAGCTCCTATAATTCACCCCTCCACTTT	CASSSSPLWGGASSYNSPLHF
TRBV2	-	TRBD2	TRBJ2-3	TGTGCCAGCAGTGATTTACCTAGCGGGAGTACAGATACGCAGTATTTT	CASSDLPSGSTDTQYF
TRBV4-1	-	-	TRBJ2-3	TGCGCCAGCGGCGGGGAGACCACAGATACGCAGTATTTT	CASGGETTDTQYF
TRBV6-4	-	TRBD2	TRBJ2-1	TGTGCCAGCAGTGACTCATTGAACACGGGGGGCTCCTACAATGAGCAGTTCTTC	CASSDSLNTGGSYNEQFF
TRBV9	few	-	TRBJ2-3	TGTGCCAGCAGCCCTCGACTCATCGCCACAGATACGCAGTATTTT	CASSPRLIATDTQYF
TRBV12-3/TRBV12-4	few	TRBD2	TRBJ2-1	TGTGCCACCCTCGATTTGGCGGGAGGGAACAATGAGCAGTTCTTC	CATLDLAGGNNEQFF
TRBV20-1	few	-	TRBJ1-4	TGCAGTGCTGTCAGGGAGTACGAAAAACTGTTTTTT	CSAVREYEKLFF
TRBV7-2	few	-	TRBJ2-2	TGTGCCAGCAGCTTAGGAGGGGCGGACACCGGGGAGCTGTTTTTT	CASSLGGADTGELFF
TRBV13	few	TRBD2	TRBJ2-5	TGTGCCAGCAGCCAGCCGGGACTAGCGGGAGGGAGGAAGACCCAGTACTTC	CASSQPGLAGGRKTQYF
TRBV29-1	-	-	TRBJ2-5	TGCAGCGCTCTACACGGGCAGCTAGAGACCCAGTACTTC	CSALHGQLETQYF
TRBV5-6	few	-	TRBJ1-5	TGTGCCAGCAGCTCGGGGGAAGGGTCTCAGCCCCAGCATTTT	CASSSGEGSQPQHF
TRBV11-2	-	-	TRBJ2-1	TGTGCCAGCAGCTTAGCCCGACTGGATGAGCAGTTCTTC	CASSLARLDEQFF
TRBV30	-	-	TRBJ2-7	TGTGCCTGGAGTGTTTCCAGCGGCTCCTACGAGCAGTACTTC	CAWSVSSGSYEQYF
TRBV11-2	-	TRBD1	TRBJ2-7	TGTGCCAGCAGCTTCAACGGACAGGGAACCTACGAGCAGTACTTC	CASSFNGQGTYEQYF
TRBV12-3/TRBV12-4	few	-	TRBJ2-2	TGTGCCAGCAGTTTATCCAGGAACACCGGGGAGCTGTTTTTT	CASSLSRNTGELFF
TRBV5-6	-	TRBD2	TRBJ2-7	TGTGCCAGCAGCCCTTGGGGTAGCGGGATTTACGAGCAGTACTTC	CASSPWGSGIYEQYF
TRBV20-1	-	TRBD1	TRBJ2-6	TGCAGTGCCGGCAACAGGGGCTTTGGGGCCAACGTCCTGACTTTC	CSAGNRGFGANVLTF
TRBV29-1	-	TRBD1	TRBJ2-7	TGCAGCGTTACGACAGGGAAGGGGCCGACCTACGAGCAGTACTTC	CSVTTGKGPTYEQYF
TRBV20-1	-	-	TRBJ2-2	TGCAGTGCTCCCCGGACACGGTGGGCCGGGGAGCTGTTTTTT	CSAPRTRWAGELFF
TRBV6-5	few	-	TRBJ1-2	TGTGCCAGCAGCTCGGGGTACTATGGCTACACCTTC	CASSSGYYGYTF
TRBV4-3	few	-	TRBJ2-1	TGCGCCAGCAGCCAAGATGCCTGGCGGGCTAACGATGAGCAGTTCTTC	CASSQDAWRANDEQFF
TRBV28	-	-	TRBJ2-1	TGTGCCAGCAGATCCGGGCGGGGAAGGACCTACAATGAGCAGTTCTTC	CASRSGRGRTYNEQFF
TRBV7-2	few	TRBD2	TRBJ2-3	TGTGCCAGCGGGAGGGGCGGGATCCCTAGCACAGATACGCAGTATTTT	CASGRGGIPSTDTQYF
TRBV29-1	few	-	TRBJ2-5	-	CSVGTGTANWF
TRBV5-1	many	-	TRBJ2-1	TGCGCCAGCAGCTCCTCTTATGAGCAGTTCTTC	CASSSSYEQFF
TRBV12-3/TRBV12-4	-	-	TRBJ2-1	TGTGCCAGCAGTTTTTCCTTAAGTTACAATGAGCAGTTCTTC	CASSFSLSYNEQFF
TRBV20-1	-	TRBD2	TRBJ2-1	TGCAGTGCTAGAGATCTGGCGGGAGGGGGTAACTCCTACAATGAGCAGTTCTTC	CSARDLAGGGNSYNEQFF
TRBV7-2	-	TRBD1	TRBJ2-7	TGTGCCAGCGGGGGGGGACAGGGTCCCTACGAGCAGTACTTC	CASGGGQGPYEQYF
TRBV11-2	few	-	TRBJ2-5	TGTGCCAGCAGCTCCCTTTGGGCCGGGGGAGAGACCCAGTACTTC	CASSSLWAGGETQYF
TRBV6-5	-	TRBD2	TRBJ2-3	TGTGCCAGCAGTTACGTGGGAGGGCCGTCAGATACGCAGTATTTT	CASSYVGGPSDTQYF
TRBV30	few	TRBD1	TRBJ1-1	TGTGCCGGGGACAGGGCGGGCACTGAAGCTTTCTTT	CAGDRAGTEAFF
TRBV2	-	TRBD2	TRBJ2-1	TGTGCCAGCAGGGGACCAGCGGGAGCGGATGAGCAGTTCTTC	CASRGPAGADEQFF
TRBV28	-	TRBD1	TRBJ2-1	TGTGCCAGCATGGGACAGGGGGCCCGAAATGAGCAGTTCTTC	CASMGQGARNEQFF
TRBV4-3	few	-	TRBJ2-3	TGCGCCAGCAGCCAAGATTTCGACTACACAGATACGCAGTATTTT	CASSQDFDYTDTQYF
TRBV20-1	-	-	TRBJ2-3	TGCAGTGCTCCGCGGACAGGCACAGATACGCAGTATTTT	CSAPRTGTDTQYF
TRBV24-1	few	TRBD1	TRBJ2-5	TGTGCCACCAGTGATCCGGGACAGGGCATAGAGACCCAGTACTTC	CATSDPGQGIETQYF
TRBV7-9	many	-	TRBJ2-5	TGTGCCAGCACAAAAAGGAGAAGTGGAGAGACCCAGTACTTC	CASTKRRSGETQYF
TRBV10-3	few	TRBD2	TRBJ2-5	TGTGCCATCGGAAGACTAGCGGGGATCCAAGAGACCCAGTACTTC	CAIGRLAGIQETQYF